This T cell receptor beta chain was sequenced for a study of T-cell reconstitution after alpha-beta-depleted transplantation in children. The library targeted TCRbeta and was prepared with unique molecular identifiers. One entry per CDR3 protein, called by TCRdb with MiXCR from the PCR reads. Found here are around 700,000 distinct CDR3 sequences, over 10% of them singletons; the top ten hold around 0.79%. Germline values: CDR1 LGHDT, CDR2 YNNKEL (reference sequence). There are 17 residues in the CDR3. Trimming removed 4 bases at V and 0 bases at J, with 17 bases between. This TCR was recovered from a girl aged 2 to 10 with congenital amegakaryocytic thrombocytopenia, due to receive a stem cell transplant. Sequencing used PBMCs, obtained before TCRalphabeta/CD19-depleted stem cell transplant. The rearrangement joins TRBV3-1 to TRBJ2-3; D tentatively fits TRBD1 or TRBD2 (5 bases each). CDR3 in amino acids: CASSPRAGSSSTDTQYF. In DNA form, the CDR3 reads TGTGCCAGCAGCCCCAGGGCAGGGAGTTCAAGCACAGATACGCAGTATTTT.